The 18 T cell receptor beta chains presented below share a single source sample, sequenced in a study of blood T cells in healthy people across ages. Using a J-beta primer mix together with a sample-barcoded 5' primer, a second PCR was run for roughly 7 to 12 cycles. One entry per CDR3 protein results from TCRdb running MiXCR on the 5' RACE reads. The data show about 1,500,000 distinct CDR3 sequences, roughly 28% seen once. Sequencing was done on a sample of blood. These receptors were collected from a woman in her thirties in good health.

This clonotype turned up a few times. This chain joins TRBV30 and TRBJ2-1; 10 bases match TRBD1. This CDR3 region has 14 residues. From germline, CDR1 is GTSNPN and CDR2 SVGIG (reference sequence). J was trimmed by 8 bases and V by 4 bases; bases with no gene match: 8. The chain's CDR3 is CAWKRGQGGDEQFF. The CDR3 DNA reads as TGTGCCTGGAAGAGAGGACAGGGGGGCGATGAGCAGTTCTTC.

For this clonotype: The junction departs from the called germline gene at one end, perhaps through a read error. This chain uses TRBV7-2 with TRBJ2-1; D unclear. The CDR3 totals 17 residues. CDR1 is SGHTA, CDR2 FQGNSA, per germline. The CDR3 DNA sequence: TGTGCCGGCAGCTTAGTAGGGCAGCTGTACTCCTACAATGAGCAGTTCTTC. This translates into CAGSLVGQLYSYNEQFF.

This clonotype occurred a few times. The rearrangement uses TRBV20-1 and TRBJ1-6, with a weak D call TRBD1 (6 bases). CDR1 is DFQATT and CDR2 is SNEGSKA in the germline V gene (reference sequence). The CDR3 spans 16 residues. Trimming removed 3 bases from V and 8 bases from J, with 20 bases in between. The CDR3 spells CSASLRGGSLDSPLHF. CDR3 sequence (DNA): TGCAGTGCTAGTCTCCGTGGGGGCTCCCTTGATTCACCCCTCCACTTT.

The gene calls are TRBV24-1 and TRBJ2-3, with 7 bases aligning to TRBD2. This CDR3 spans 15 amino acids. The V gene end was trimmed by 4 bases and the J gene end by 2 bases; junction bases not matched to a gene: 5. Per germline, CDR1 KGHDR and CDR2 SFDVKD. The CDR3 DNA sequence: TGTGCCACCAGTGAGGGGGGACTAATCACAGATACGCAGTATTTT. Protein product: CATSEGGLITDTQYF.

The genes are TRBV29-1 and TRBJ2-2; D may be TRBD2 (5 bases). V was trimmed by 7 bases and J by 7 bases, leaving 10 bases between them. The CDR3 covers 11 residues. CDR1 SQVTM and CDR2 ANQGSEA come from the germline V gene. The CDR3 sequence: CSGRTLGELFF. The CDR3 nucleotides are TGCAGCGGACGGACTCTCGGGGAGCTGTTTTTT.

Points on this clonotype: Germline and junction disagree at one end, which may indicate a read error. This sequence joins TRBV28 and TRBJ1-6, with no clear D. CDR1 and CDR2 (germline): MDHEN, SYDVKM. The CDR3 sequence is 15 residues long. CDR3 sequence reads: CAGRPGRRWNSPLHF. The CDR3 DNA sequence: TGTGCCGGCAGACCCGGACGGAGGTGGAATTCACCCCTCCACTTT.

The rearrangement links TRBV14 to TRBJ2-7; the match to TRBD1 covers 11 bases. This CDR3 contains 13 residues. Trimming took 7 bases from V and 6 from J; bases not matched to a gene: 5. Germline CDR1 is SGHDN and CDR2 is FVKESK. The CDR3 DNA sequence: TGTGCCAGCAACCGGGACAGGGGGTTCGAGCAGTACTTC. Translation gives CASNRDRGFEQYF.

The chain links TRBV24-1 to TRBJ2-4; D gene uncertain. The V gene lost 4 bases and the J gene lost 13 bases, with 25 bases spanning the gap. CDR1 KGHDR and CDR2 SFDVKD come from the germline V gene. This CDR3 region has 16 residues. The CDR3 protein is CATSDLLSRKYNEQYF. The DNA of the CDR3 is TGTGCCACCAGTGACCTCCTTAGTAGGAAATACAATGAGCAGTACTTC.

V gene TRBV13 combines with J gene TRBJ2-1; D may match TRBD1 or TRBD2 (6 bases each). The CDR3 is made up of 14 amino acids. V shed 1 base and J shed 9 bases, with 13 bases lying between them. Germline V gene lookup returns CDR1 PRHDT and CDR2 FYEKMQ (reference sequence). The CDR3 here is CASSLDRGRSEQFF. The CDR3 nucleotides are TGTGCCAGCAGCTTAGATCGGGGGCGGAGTGAGCAGTTCTTC.

The gene calls are TRBV4-3 and TRBJ2-5, with TRBD1 matching 10 bases. The J call may be incorrect, as the DNA end agrees better with TRBJ2-7. The germline gives CDR1 LGHNA, CDR2 YSLEER. The CDR3 loop spans 19 amino acids. CDR3 loop: CASSQTTDRGRFGAYEQYF. For the CDR3, the DNA is TGCGCCAGCAGCCAAACTACGGACAGGGGGAGGTTCGGCGCCTACGAGCAGTACTTC.

Only a few counts were recorded for this clonotype. CDR3 DNA: TGCAGCGTTGAAGAAAGGGGGGGACTGAGCACAGATACGCAGTATTTT. It yields the protein CSVEERGGLSTDTQYF. The chain uses TRBV29-1 and TRBJ2-3; maybe TRBD2 (7 bases). CDR1 and CDR2 (germline): SQVTM, ANQGSEA. Deletions cut 0 bases from V and 0 bases from J, with 13 bases between. The CDR3 runs 16 residues.

This clonotype has only a few counts. This chain links TRBV5-1 with TRBJ1-2; TRBD1 matches 7 bases. Germline values: CDR1 SGHRS, CDR2 YFSETQ. The J segment lost 4 bases and the V segment lost 3 bases, leaving 9 bases of the junction unmatched. This CDR3 is built from 15 residues. The CDR3 nucleotides read TGCGCCAGCAGCTCCGGGACAGCCGCGTTCTATGGCTACACCTTC. Translation gives CASSSGTAAFYGYTF.

The chain couples TRBV6-5 to TRBJ1-1, with D perhaps matching TRBD1 (6 bases). Trimming stripped 10 bases from V and 5 bases from J, with 20 bases between. This CDR3 is 14 amino acids long. Per the germline V gene, CDR1 is MNHEY and CDR2 is SVGAGI. CDR3 nucleotides: TGTGCCAAAAGAGCAGGGGCAAAGAGTACTGAAGCTTTCTTT. Protein: CAKRAGAKSTEAFF.

This clonotype has more than one count but fewer than ten. The rearrangement uses TRBV10-3 and TRBJ2-3, with TRBD1 matching 10 bases. Germline lookup yields CDR1 ENHRY and CDR2 SYGVKD. The CDR3 spans 14 residues. Trimming took 4 bases from V and 4 from J; bases not matched to a gene: 2. The CDR3 spells CAISGQGAADTQYF. CDR3 nucleotide sequence: TGTGCCATCAGTGGACAGGGGGCCGCAGATACGCAGTATTTT.

This clonotype was detected a few times. At one boundary the junction diverges from the germline segment, which might be a read error. The chain has TRBV20-1 and TRBJ1-4, with 9 nucleotides matching TRBD1. Germline V lookup: CDR1 DFQATT, CDR2 SNEGSKA (reference sequence). CDR3 size: 17 residues. This chain's CDR3 is CSARLTGGKTAGEKLFF. The CDR3 DNA is TGCAGTGCTAGGCTTACAGGGGGCAAGACAGCCGGTGAAAAGCTGTTTTTT.

This clonotype was observed at least ten times. The chain recombines TRBV14 with TRBJ2-3, with TRBD2 identical over 10 bases. Germline values: CDR1 SGHDN, CDR2 FVKESK. The V segment lost 8 bases and the J segment 10 bases; nucleotides outside the gene matches: 12. The CDR3 totals 14 residues. In DNA, the CDR3 is TGTGCCAGCGCCGGGACTAGCGCCCCCCAGGCGCAGTATTTT. Translation gives CASAGTSAPQAQYF. The full variable domain, with the rest looked up from reference TRBV14 and TRBJ2-3, is EAGVTQFPSHSVIEKGQTVTLRCDPISGHDNLYWYRRVMGKEIKFLLHFVKESKQDESGMPNNRFLAERTGGTYSTLKVQPAELEDSGVYFCASAGTSAPQAQYFGPGTRLTVL.

The chain is built from TRBV29-1 and TRBJ2-7, with 7 bases that match TRBD2. The closer fit of TRBJ2-5 to the DNA end suggests the J call may be wrong. Germline CDR1 SQVTM, CDR2 ANQGSEA. The CDR3 spans 12 residues. As DNA, the CDR3 is TGCAGCGTCCGGAGCGGGGCGGGGACCCAGTACTTC. Protein sequence: CSVRSGAGTQYF.

This clonotype occurred many times. The genes are TRBV3-1 and TRBJ2-2; the D gene is possibly TRBD1 (5 bases). Looked up from germline, CDR1 is LGHDT and CDR2 is YNNKEL (reference sequence). With 2 bases removed from V and 0 bases from J, the gap between germline ends came to 7 bases. The length of the CDR3 is 15 residues. CDR3 nucleotide sequence: TGTGCCAGCAGCCAACCAGGGCCGAACACCGGGGAGCTGTTTTTT. As protein: CASSQPGPNTGELFF.